This T cell receptor (beta chain) was profiled in a study of T cell responses to AZD1222 COVID-19 vaccine. Profiling relied on immunoSEQ multiplex PCR, and the TCRdb table lists in-frame clones only, not all of them. This table holds about 190,000 clones, around 90% found once. V was pared by 2 bases and J by 9 bases, with 20 bases between. Germline V gene data show CDR1 as SEHNR and CDR2 as FQNEAQ (reference sequence). The CDR3 has 16 amino acids. This TCR derives from an adult who received the MenACWY meningococcal vaccine as a control. This sequence joins TRBV7-9 and TRBJ2-1; D may be TRBD2 (6 bases). The specimen was peripheral blood, collected 28 days after the second dose of the MenACWY control vaccine. The DNA for the CDR3 is TGTGCCAGCAGCTTATCTTCGGCGGGACGGGGTGGTGAGCAGTTCTTC. The encoded protein is CASSLSSAGRGGEQFF.